Listed below are T cell receptor beta chains from one sample, sequenced in a study of blood T cell repertoires in COVID-19. Here immunoSEQ multiplex PCR was the method, and the copy in TCRdb shows in-frame clones only, minus some. The data hold 110,000 to 150,000 clones, with 87% observed a single time. The sequenced sample was PBMCs or T cells enriched from blood (not recorded which). The source is a man in his 60s who had recovered from COVID-19. Both conserved end residues are part of each CDR3. The D gene is left open where the match is weak. The size entry is marked missing in some rows and otherwise reads once, few, many or a size class.

d_call	clone_size	v_call	j_call	cdr3_aa	cdr3_nt
TRBD1	NA	TRBV28	TRBJ1-3	CASSLAGQGSGNTIYF	TGTGCCAGCAGTTTAGCGGGACAGGGATCTGGAAACACCATATATTTT
NA	NA	TRBV28	TRBJ2-1	CASRLTGTYNEQFF	TGTGCCAGCAGATTAACAGGGACCTACAATGAGCAGTTCTTC
TRBD1	NA	TRBV9	TRBJ1-6	CASSVGGTGGSYNSPLHF	TGTGCCAGCAGCGTAGGAGGAACAGGGGGCTCCTATAATTCACCCCTCCACTTT
TRBD1	NA	TRBV4-1	TRBJ2-5	CASSQDPLGTVQETQYF	TGCGCCAGCAGCCAAGATCCGCTCGGGACAGTCCAAGAGACCCAGTACTTC
NA	NA	TRBV7-9	TRBJ2-1	CASSSPRTGVEQFF	TGTGCCAGCAGCTCACCCCGGACTGGTGTTGAGCAGTTCTTC
NA	NA	TRBV10-1	TRBJ2-3	CASSRTALVEDTQYF	TGCGCCAGCAGCCGAACAGCACTAGTAGAAGATACGCAGTATTTT
NA	NA	TRBV5-1	TRBJ2-5	CASSPKNMWQETQYF	TGCGCCAGCAGCCCAAAAAACATGTGGCAAGAGACCCAGTACTTC
NA	NA	TRBV11-2	TRBJ2-5	CASSFRQQQETQYF	TGTGCCAGCAGCTTCCGACAGCAACAAGAGACCCAGTACTTC
NA	NA	TRBV7-2	TRBJ2-5	CASSLVARETQYF	TGTGCCAGCAGCTTAGTAGCACGGGAGACCCAGTACTTC
TRBD1	NA	TRBV27	TRBJ1-2	CASRGLQGAVGYTF	TGTGCCAGCAGGGGCTTACAGGGGGCGGTTGGCTACACCTTC
NA	once	TRBV3-1/TRBV3-2	TRBJ2-2	CASSQFWGVTGELFF	TGTGCCAGCAGCCAATTCTGGGGGGTCACCGGGGAGCTGTTTTTT
TRBD1	NA	TRBV6-1	TRBJ1-4	CASSEGQGIEKLFF	TGTGCCAGCAGTGAAGGACAGGGCATTGAAAAACTGTTTTTT
NA	NA	TRBV5-1	TRBJ1-1	CASSTSPGQPSYEAFF	TGCGCCAGCAGCACCTCTCCCGGACAGCCATCGTATGAAGCTTTCTTT
NA	once	TRBV7-9	TRBJ2-7	CASSPSSGGRQYF	TGTGCCAGCAGCCCGTCCTCAGGGGGGAGGCAGTACTTC
TRBD1	NA	TRBV12-3/TRBV12-4	TRBJ2-7	CASSPGTAYEQYF	TGTGCCAGCAGTCCCGGGACAGCCTACGAGCAGTACTTC
TRBD1	NA	TRBV6-6	TRBJ2-4	CASSTGGGGIQYF	TGTGCCAGCAGCACAGGGGGCGGTGGCATTCAGTACTTC
TRBD1	NA	TRBV6-2/TRBV6-3	TRBJ1-2	CASSLDRAYPYTF	TGTGCCAGCAGTTTGGACAGGGCCTATCCCTACACCTTC
NA	NA	TRBV7-8	TRBJ2-7	CASSPRTEQYF	TGTGCCAGCAGCCCACGGACAGAGCAGTACTTC
NA	once	TRBV5-5	TRBJ1-1	CASSLWQNTEAFF	TGTGCCAGCAGTTTGTGGCAGAACACTGAAGCTTTCTTT
NA	NA	TRBV7-3	TRBJ2-1	CASSLLGAYNEQFF	TGTGCCAGCAGCTTACTGGGGGCTTACAATGAGCAGTTCTTC
TRBD1	NA	TRBV7-9	TRBJ1-1	CASSPGQGALDTEAFF	TGTGCCAGCAGCCCCGGACAGGGGGCTCTTGATACTGAAGCTTTCTTT
TRBD1	NA	TRBV7-6	TRBJ2-7	CASSQRTGIYEQYF	TGTGCCAGCAGCCAGAGGACAGGGATCTACGAGCAGTACTTC
TRBD1	once	TRBV25-1	TRBJ2-2	CASSARSGTGKSGELFF	TGTGCCAGCAGTGCGAGATCTGGGACAGGGAAAAGCGGGGAGCTGTTTTTT
TRBD1	once	TRBV30	TRBJ1-1	CAWSVHNRGEGSEAFF	TGTGCCTGGAGTGTCCACAACAGGGGTGAGGGGTCTGAAGCTTTCTTT
TRBD1	NA	TRBV19	TRBJ1-1	CASSINRGVTEAFF	TGTGCCAGTAGTATTAACAGGGGTGTGACTGAAGCTTTCTTT
TRBD2	NA	TRBV12-5	TRBJ2-5	CASGFGLAEQETQYF	TGTGCTAGTGGTTTCGGGCTAGCGGAACAAGAGACCCAGTACTTC